Shown below are 24 T cell receptor beta chains from a single sample sequenced in a study of shared clonotypes between healthy human individuals (dated by TCRdb to the early 2020s). Library method: the immunoSEQ multiplex PCR assay. The clones in this table, taken by TCRdb from immuneACCESS, are in-frame only. Not every clone is retained; where verified, under half of the shortfall comes from an unresolved V gene, and the cause of the rest is unknown. In this sample the table shows about 580,000 clones, roughly 98% of which occur a single time. The top ten clonotypes cover approximately 0.33% of the sample. CD8 naive samples were CD45RO-negative cells positively selected for CCR7, giving a CD45RA+CCR7+ population that excluded TemRA cells. The sample consisted of naive CD8+ T cells sorted from blood. In light of the paper, this sample's cell subset or site label describes: CD45RA+CCR7+. These TCRs come from a man in his thirties or forties in good health.

CDR3 sequence: CASSYYNGYEQYF. DNA for the CDR3: TGTGCCAGCAGTTACTATAATGGGTACGAGCAGTACTTC. The chain has TRBV6-5 and TRBJ2-7; D not resolved. CDR3 size: 13 residues. Germline V gene sequence: CDR1 MNHEY, CDR2 SVGAGI. With 1 base removed from V and 4 bases from J, the gap between germline ends came to 8 bases.

Worth noting for this clone: This same CDR3 is encoded by further DNA sequences in the sample. This chain connects TRBV7-9 to TRBJ1-1; perhaps TRBD1 as D (5 bases). CDR3 length equals 12 residues. V shed 2 bases and J shed 6 bases, with 7 bases lying between them. Per the germline V gene, CDR1 is SEHNR and CDR2 is FQNEAQ (reference sequence). CDR3 protein: CASSLQGSEAFF. CDR3 in DNA: TGTGCCAGCAGCTTACAGGGTTCTGAAGCTTTCTTT.

This sequence joins TRBV19 and TRBJ2-2; 8 positions agree with TRBD2. The V segment lost 3 bases and the J segment 6 bases; nucleotides outside the gene matches: 15. This CDR3 is built from 18 residues. Germline lookup yields CDR1 LNHDA and CDR2 SQIVND (reference sequence). CDR3 DNA: TGTGCCAGTAGTATCGAAGGACTAGCAATTACCAGAGCCGGGGAGCTGTTTTTT. This sequence encodes CASSIEGLAITRAGELFF.

The chain links TRBV5-1 to TRBJ2-1; 16 bases match TRBD2. This CDR3 is built from 19 residues. Germline V gene sequence: CDR1 SGHRS, CDR2 YFSETQ. The V segment lost 0 bases and the J segment 0 bases; nucleotides outside the gene matches: 3. In nucleotides, the CDR3 is TGCGCCAGCAGCTTGGTTGGGACTAGCGGGAGGGACTCCTACAATGAGCAGTTCTTC. It encodes CASSLVGTSGRDSYNEQFF.

This clone has only one observation. The rearrangement links TRBV2 to TRBJ1-5; 7 bases agree with TRBD1. Germline assignment: CDR1 SNHLY and CDR2 FYNNEI. V lost 8 bases to trimming and J lost 14 bases; unmatched junction nucleotides: 9. The CDR3 is made up of 11 amino acids. The CDR3 nucleotides read TGTGCCAGCCTTTCTAACAGGGGAAAGCATTTT. As protein: CASLSNRGKHF.

Note on this clone: This specimen includes other DNA sequences encoding the same CDR3. V and J are TRBV7-9 and TRBJ2-7; D possibly corresponds to TRBD2 (5 bases). The ends were cut back, 0 bases at V and 7 bases at J, with 7 bases in the middle. CDR3 size: 12 residues. CDR1 and CDR2 from the germline V gene are SEHNR and FQNEAQ (reference sequence). As DNA, the CDR3 is TGTGCCAGCAGCTTAGCGCCGGGGGAGCAGTACTTC. This gives the protein CASSLAPGEQYF.

This sequence joins TRBV5-8 and TRBJ2-5; D possibly uses TRBD1 or TRBD2 (6 bases each). The germline CDR1 and CDR2 sequences are SGHTS and YDEGEE. The CDR3 consists of 15 residues. V shed 4 bases and J shed 9 bases, with 22 bases lying between them. The chain's CDR3 is CASSRGLRGQVAQYF. For the CDR3, the DNA is TGTGCCAGCAGCCGAGGATTACGGGGGCAAGTGGCCCAGTACTTC.

The J gene is TRBJ2-7, the V gene TRBV14, with 8 positions matching TRBD1. The CDR3 spans 14 residues. The germline CDR1 and CDR2 sequences are SGHDN and FVKESK. Trimming cost V 9 bases and J 5 bases; bases outside gene matches: 12. CDR3 bases: TGTGCCAGTTACCGGACAGGGAATCCCCACGAGCAGTACTTC. Amino acid sequence: CASYRTGNPHEQYF.

The rearrangement links TRBV5-1 to TRBJ2-1, with 14 nucleotides matching TRBD2. The CDR3 contains 17 residues. Germline CDR1 SGHRS, CDR2 YFSETQ. V gave up 4 bases and J gave up 9 bases; unmatched junction bases: 12. The CDR3 sequence is CASSPHSGTSGRPEQFF. In DNA form, the CDR3 reads TGCGCCAGCAGCCCCCACTCCGGGACTAGCGGGAGACCTGAGCAGTTCTTC.

This sequence joins TRBV4-1 and TRBJ2-7, with a tentative D call TRBD1 (7 bases). Trimming left V 2 bases short and J 6 bases short, with 17 bases between. The CDR3 contains 15 residues. From germline, CDR1 is MGHRA and CDR2 YSYEKL. The CDR3 sequence: CASSQIGGSGFEQYF. The CDR3 DNA reads as TGCGCCAGCAGCCAAATAGGGGGCAGCGGGTTCGAGCAGTACTTC.

The rearrangement joins TRBV7-9 to TRBJ1-5, with 9 bases lining up with TRBD1. The CDR3 is 14 residues long. The germline V gene encodes CDR1 SEHNR and CDR2 FQNEAQ (reference sequence). The ends lost 4 bases at V and 6 bases at J; junction bases unmatched: 4. CDR3 DNA: TGTGCCAGCAGCTCCACAGGGGGCGGTCAGCCCCAGCATTTT. Translating it yields CASSSTGGGQPQHF.

The table lists this clone with a count of one. This chain links TRBV9 with TRBJ2-6; maybe TRBD1 (5 bases). Trimming cost V 0 bases and J 1 base, with 5 bases left between them. CDR3 length equals 15 residues. The germline V gene has CDR1 SGDLS and CDR2 YYNGEE. The DNA of the CDR3 is TGTGCCAGCAGCGTAGAGGGGTCTGGGGCCAACGTCCTGACTTTC. Translated, it gives CASSVEGSGANVLTF.

The genes are TRBV13 and TRBJ1-2; D unresolved. Trimming took off 5 bases at V and 6 bases at J, with 13 bases between the two ends. This CDR3 is built from 13 residues. Germline CDR1 is PRHDT and CDR2 is FYEKMQ (reference sequence). This CDR3 is CASSLKGLDGYTF. CDR3 DNA sequence: TGTGCCAGCAGCCTGAAAGGACTTGATGGCTACACCTTC.

The J gene is TRBJ2-3, the V gene TRBV11-2, with D perhaps matching TRBD1 or TRBD2 (5 bases each). V dropped 3 bases and J dropped 2 bases, with 15 bases sitting between them. The CDR3 contains 16 residues. Germline CDR1 and CDR2: SGHAT and FQNNGV. This CDR3 reads CASSFGTATYTDTQYF. In DNA, the CDR3 is TGTGCCAGCAGCTTCGGGACGGCCACATACACAGATACGCAGTATTTT.

Here the CDR3 DNA reads TGCAGCGTTGAAGATCCGCGGGGGAGCTACGAGCAGTACTTC. Translation: CSVEDPRGSYEQYF. V is TRBV29-1 and J is TRBJ2-7, with 7 bases lining up with TRBD2. The CDR3 consists of 14 residues. After removal of 0 bases from V and 3 bases from J, the junction contained 5 bases not matched to a gene. Germline V gene data show CDR1 as SQVTM and CDR2 as ANQGSEA.

This rearrangement joins TRBV30 to TRBJ1-1; maybe TRBD1 (6 bases). V was clipped by 3 bases and J by 0 bases, with 11 bases between them. Germline V gives CDR1 GTSNPN, CDR2 SVGIG (reference sequence). The CDR3 consists of 14 residues. This chain's CDR3 is CAWRKQGMNTEAFF. The CDR3, as DNA: TGTGCCTGGAGGAAACAGGGTATGAACACTGAAGCTTTCTTT.

The chain couples TRBV5-4 to TRBJ2-2; D may match TRBD1 or TRBD2 (5 bases each). V dropped 5 bases and J dropped 8 bases, with 13 bases sitting between them. The germline CDR1 and CDR2 sequences are SGHNT and YYREEE (reference sequence). CDR3 size: 13 residues. The CDR3 DNA is TGTGCCAGCAGGGGGGAGCTCGGTGGGGAGCTGTTTTTT. Translation: CASRGELGGELFF.

Note on this clone: The sample contains more than one DNA sequence encoding this CDR3. The rearrangement links TRBV28 to TRBJ2-7; perhaps TRBD1 as D (6 bases). This CDR3 contains 13 residues. From germline, CDR1 is MDHEN and CDR2 SYDVKM. With 6 bases removed from V and 3 bases from J, the gap between germline ends came to 12 bases. CDR3 nucleotide sequence: TGTGCCAGCAGACCGGGACACTTCTACGAGCAGTACTTC. The encoded protein is CASRPGHFYEQYF. Together with reference TRBV28 and TRBJ2-7, the CDR3 gives the full variable domain: DVKVTQSSRYLVKRTGEKVFLECVQDMDHENMFWYRQDPGLGLRLIYFSYDVKMKEKGDIPEGYSVSREKKERFSLILESASTNQTSMYLCASRPGHFYEQYFGPGTRLTVT.

The chain carries TRBV4-1 and TRBJ2-2; no clear D gene. Per germline, CDR1 MGHRA and CDR2 YSYEKL. This CDR3 is 15 amino acids long. The V and J ends lost 0 bases and 3 bases respectively, with 8 bases between them. CDR3 nucleotides: TGCGCCAGCAGCCAAGAACCCGGCGACACCGGGGAGCTGTTTTTT. Its protein product is CASSQEPGDTGELFF.

Comments on this clone: At the DNA level, this CDR3 is encoded by other sequences in the same sample as well. V and J are TRBV19 and TRBJ2-7; a weak D match, TRBD2 (7 bases). V lost 5 bases, J lost 0 bases, and 11 bases lay in between. Germline V lookup: CDR1 LNHDA, CDR2 SQIVND (reference sequence). The CDR3 has 14 amino acids. The CDR3 DNA follows: TGTGCCAGTAGTTCGGGGGGCGGCTCCTACGAGCAGTACTTC. Its protein is CASSSGGGSYEQYF.

V gene TRBV5-8 combines with J gene TRBJ1-5; no clear D. V lost 2 bases, J lost 4 bases, and 1 base lay in between. The CDR3 consists of 11 residues. Germline CDR1 and CDR2: SGHTS and YDEGEE. Here the CDR3 DNA reads TGTGCCAGCAGCTTTAATCAGCCCCAGCATTTT. This translates into CASSFNQPQHF.

The V call is TRBV7-9, the J call TRBJ2-7, with D possibly being TRBD1 (6 bases). The CDR3 has 12 residues. Germline CDR1 reads SEHNR; CDR2 reads FQNEAQ (reference sequence). With 7 bases removed from V and 3 bases from J, the gap between germline ends came to 10 bases. In DNA form, the CDR3 reads TGTGCCAGCAACTCAGGGGTCTACGAGCAGTACTTC. This encodes CASNSGVYEQYF. Full variable domain (rest looked up from reference TRBV7-9 and TRBJ2-7): DTGVSQNPRHKITKRGQNVTFRCDPISEHNRLYWYRQTLGQGPEFLTYFQNEAQLEKSRLLSDRFSAERPKGSFSTLEIQRTEQGDSAMYLCASNSGVYEQYFGPGTRLTVT.

This chain links TRBV15 with TRBJ2-7; the D call may be TRBD1 or TRBD2 (5 bases each). Germline lookup yields CDR1 LNHNV and CDR2 YYDKDF (reference sequence). The CDR3 sequence is 14 residues long. The ends were cut back, 5 bases at V and 3 bases at J, with 14 bases in the middle. Here the CDR3 DNA reads TGTGCCACCAGCTTTCGGGACGGCTACTACGAGCAGTACTTC. This encodes CATSFRDGYYEQYF.

For this clone: Different DNA sequences within this sample yield the same CDR3. The chain is built from TRBV7-9 and TRBJ2-7, with 8 bases matching TRBD1. The CDR3 length is 13 residues. Germline assignment: CDR1 SEHNR and CDR2 FQNEAQ (reference sequence). The ends lost 5 bases at V and 3 bases at J; junction bases unmatched: 3. CDR3 region: CASSGDRFYEQYF. DNA of the CDR3: TGTGCCAGCAGCGGGGACAGGTTCTACGAGCAGTACTTC.